Shown below are 8 T cell receptor beta chains from a single sample sequenced in a study of tumor-infiltrating lymphocytes in oesophageal squamous cell carcinoma. TCRdb fed the PCR reads into MiXCR, producing one record per CDR3 protein. Of 8,500 to 9,000 distinct CDR3 sequences in the sample, 55% to 80% were seen once. The material sequenced was esophageal tumor tissue. These TCRs come from a female donor with esophageal squamous cell carcinoma.

The chain links TRBV24-1 to TRBJ2-7; the D gene is possibly TRBD1 (6 bases). Germline CDR1 reads KGHDR; CDR2 reads SFDVKD. There are 16 residues in the CDR3. Trimming took off 0 bases at V and 3 bases at J, with 14 bases between the two ends. The CDR3 DNA is TGTGCCACCAGTGATTTGGGGGGCTCCGGCGACTACGAGCAGTACTTC. Translated, it gives CATSDLGGSGDYEQYF.

The V and J genes are TRBV6-5 and TRBJ1-1; tentatively, D is TRBD1 or TRBD2 (6 bases each). With the DNA end fitting TRBJ2-1 better, the J assignment may be wrong. CDR1 is MNHEY, CDR2 SVGAGI, per germline. The CDR3 covers 13 residues. This CDR3 is CASSEQGRYEQFF. CDR3 bases: TGTGCCAGCAGTGAGCAGGGGAGGTATGAGCAGTTCTTC.

In its sample, this clonotype ranks as large (0.1 to 1%). V gene TRBV7-9 combines with J gene TRBJ1-1, with D perhaps TRBD1 (6 bases). CDR1 is SEHNR, CDR2 FQNEAQ, per germline (reference sequence). The germline V and J ends were trimmed by 5 bases and 0 bases, with 13 bases remaining between them. CDR3 size: 15 residues. The CDR3 DNA sequence: TGTGCCAGCAGCCCCCCAAGGGGGGTGAACACTGAAGCTTTCTTT. Residues: CASSPPRGVNTEAFF. The variable domain in full, completed from reference TRBV7-9 and TRBJ1-1, reads DTGVSQNPRHKITKRGQNVTFRCDPISEHNRLYWYRQTLGQGPEFLTYFQNEAQLEKSRLLSDRFSAERPKGSFSTLEIQRTEQGDSAMYLCASSPPRGVNTEAFFGQGTRLTVV.

V usage is TRBV7-2 and J usage is TRBJ2-1, with 7 bases that match TRBD1. The CDR3 is 16 amino acids. V shed 5 bases and J 0 bases; nucleotides not matched to a gene: 7. The V gene's germline CDR1 is SGHTA and CDR2 FQGNSA. The CDR3 loop reads CASSTPTGASYNEQFF. For the CDR3, the DNA is TGTGCCAGCAGCACCCCCACAGGGGCCTCCTACAATGAGCAGTTCTTC.

J is TRBJ2-5 and V is TRBV12-3 or TRBV12-4; TRBD1 matches 8 bases. The J call may be mistaken, given a closer DNA end match to TRBJ1-2. The CDR3 runs 15 residues. CDR3 DNA sequence: TGTGCCAGCAGGGGATACAGGGGGTCTAACTATGGCTACACCTTC. It specifies CASRGYRGSNYGYTF.

The chain joins TRBV6-1 to TRBJ1-2; TRBD2 matches at 15 bases. Matching the DNA end better, TRBJ2-1 makes the J call doubtful. Germline CDR1 MNHNS, CDR2 SASEGT. The CDR3 has 16 amino acids. CDR3 nucleotides: TGTGCCAGCAGTGATGGGACTAGCGGGAGGATGAATGAGCAGTTCTTC. It is translated as CASSDGTSGRMNEQFF.

This clonotype is judged medium-sized (0.01 to 0.1%). The chain joins TRBV27 to TRBJ2-3; tentatively, D is TRBD1 (6 bases). With 4 bases removed from V and 6 bases from J, the gap between germline ends came to 20 bases. Germline values: CDR1 MNHEY, CDR2 SMNVEV (reference sequence). The CDR3 is 16 residues long. CDR3 loop: CASSSYRDHSVDTQYF. CDR3 in DNA: TGTGCCAGCAGTTCCTACAGGGATCATAGTGTGGATACGCAGTATTTT.

A few counts support this clonotype. J is TRBJ2-3 and V is TRBV7-3, with 7 bases that match TRBD1. The trim removed 6 bases at V and 4 bases at J, leaving 7 bases unmatched. Germline CDR1 SGHTA, CDR2 FQGTGA. The CDR3 has 14 residues. The CDR3 DNA reads as TGTGCCAGCAGTTCCGGACAGGTTGCAGATACGCAGTATTTT. As protein: CASSSGQVADTQYF.